What follows are 14 T cell receptor beta chains derived from one specimen sequenced in a study of blood T cell repertoires in COVID-19 (dated by TCRdb to about 2020). The library was generated by the immunoSEQ multiplex PCR assay. Held by TCRdb, this immuneACCESS table contains in-frame sequences only and omits some clones. Under half of the omission traces to an unresolved V gene where checked; the cause of the rest is unknown. Across this sample there are under 35,000 clones, with approximately 92% seen only once. The ten largest account for around 10% of the sample. Sequenced sample: peripheral blood. The origin of the receptors is a man aged 55 to 70 with acute or convalescent COVID-19.

The CDR3 sequence: CASRGNRGRLEAFF. The CDR3 DNA sequence: TGTGCCAGTAGAGGGAACAGGGGGCGGCTTGAAGCTTTCTTT. The chain joins TRBV19 to TRBJ1-1; 9 bases map to TRBD1. CDR1 is LNHDA, CDR2 SQIVND, per germline (reference sequence). The V segment lost 6 bases and the J segment 7 bases; nucleotides outside the gene matches: 9. The CDR3 runs to 14 residues.

This clone was counted a few times. The gene calls are TRBV6-4 and TRBJ2-3; 7 positions match TRBD2. The germline V gene encodes CDR1 MRHNA and CDR2 SNTAGT. This CDR3 has 16 residues. J lost 1 base, V lost 3 bases, and 7 bases had no gene match. CDR3 nucleotides: TGTGCCAGCAGTGAAGGCGGGGGAAAGGGCACAGATACGCAGTATTTT. Translation gives CASSEGGGKGTDTQYF.

The chain combines TRBV18 with TRBJ2-4; 8 bases agree with TRBD1. V shed 3 bases, J shed 10 bases, and the junction held 8 bases outside the gene matches. The CDR3 is 14 amino acids. Germline V gene sequence: CDR1 KGHSH, CDR2 LQKENI. The CDR3 sequence is CASSPSGQGRIQYF. Written as DNA, the CDR3 is TGTGCCAGCTCACCGTCCGGACAGGGTAGAATTCAGTACTTC.

This chain links TRBV6-5 with TRBJ1-4; 8 bases match TRBD1. With 2 bases clipped from V and 8 bases from J, the junction kept 4 bases outside the gene matches. CDR1 is MNHEY and CDR2 is SVGAGI in the germline V gene. The length of the CDR3 is 14 residues. This chain's CDR3 is CASSYMQGAEKLFF. In DNA form, the CDR3 reads TGTGCCAGCAGTTACATGCAGGGGGCGGAAAAACTGTTTTTT.

This sequence joins TRBV7-2 and TRBJ2-5, with 8 bases aligning to TRBD2. The CDR3 runs 14 residues. With V trimmed by 0 bases and J by 8 bases, 5 bases remained unmatched. Germline assignment: CDR1 SGHTA and CDR2 FQGNSA. The CDR3, as DNA: TGTGCCAGCAGCTTAGCAGGGCTAGCGGGCACCCAGTACTTC. As protein: CASSLAGLAGTQYF.

This clone was observed a single time. The chain has TRBV7-2 and TRBJ1-1; tentatively, D is TRBD1 (6 bases). Germline loops: CDR1 SGHTA, CDR2 FQGNSA. Trimming removed 5 bases from V and 0 bases from J, with 13 bases in between. The CDR3 runs to 15 residues. Here the CDR3 DNA reads TGTGCCAGCAGCCTTTACAGGGCCTTGAACACTGAAGCTTTCTTT. Amino acid sequence: CASSLYRALNTEAFF.

V usage is TRBV21-1 and J usage is TRBJ2-1; the table's D call of TRBD1 was not tested on the DNA. TRBV21-1 is termed a pseudogene. The CDR3 covers 16 residues. CDR3 in DNA: TGTGCCAGCAGCAAAAAGGCCTCACAGAAAGACAATGAGCAGTTCTTC. This codes for CASSKKASQKDNEQFF.

The rearrangement uses TRBV5-4 and TRBJ1-2; D might be TRBD1 (6 bases). The CDR3 totals 17 residues. Germline lookup yields CDR1 SGHNT and CDR2 YYREEE (reference sequence). V was pared by 3 bases and J by 5 bases, with 23 bases between. CDR3 sequence: CASSSLGTGIKRYGYTF. CDR3 coding DNA: TGTGCCAGCAGCTCCTTGGGTACAGGGATAAAGAGGTATGGCTACACCTTC.

The rearrangement uses TRBV6-5 and TRBJ1-1, with a possible D match to TRBD1 (5 bases). Trimming shortened V by 0 bases and J by 3 bases, and 11 bases separated the two germline ends. The V gene's germline CDR1 is MNHEY and CDR2 SVGAGI. The CDR3 is 15 amino acids. CDR3: CASSYSRWGDTEAFF. The CDR3 DNA reads TGTGCCAGCAGTTACTCGAGGTGGGGGGACACTGAAGCTTTCTTT.

The V and J genes are TRBV28 and TRBJ1-3; D gene unclear. The germline V gene encodes CDR1 MDHEN and CDR2 SYDVKM. V gave up 1 base and J gave up 3 bases, with 7 bases separating them. This CDR3 has 14 amino acids. The CDR3 DNA is TGTGCCAGCAGTTTATCAGGAGGTGGAAACACCATATATTTT. Encoded protein: CASSLSGGGNTIYF.

The chain employs TRBV19 and TRBJ1-2; 12 positions agree with TRBD1. The germline gives CDR1 LNHDA, CDR2 SQIVND (reference sequence). This CDR3 has 16 amino acids. With V trimmed by 3 bases and J by 5 bases, 7 bases remained unmatched. In nucleotides, the CDR3 is TGTGCCAGTAGTATTGGGACAGGGGGCGCTCGGTATGGCTACACCTTC. Protein sequence: CASSIGTGGARYGYTF.

The chain couples TRBV4-2 to TRBJ2-7; possible D gene TRBD2, 6 bases. The germline V gene has CDR1 LGHNA and CDR2 YNFKEQ. Between the trimmed V and J ends, which lost 0 bases and 3 bases, there was a span of 15 bases. The length of the CDR3 is 16 residues. Here the CDR3 reads CASSQDQGGTYYEQYF. CDR3 DNA sequence: TGTGCCAGCAGCCAAGATCAGGGCGGGACGTACTACGAGCAGTACTTC.

The chain carries TRBV19 and TRBJ2-1; D uncertain. With 3 bases removed from V and 0 bases from J, the gap between germline ends came to 6 bases. Germline V gene lookup returns CDR1 LNHDA and CDR2 SQIVND (reference sequence). The CDR3 consists of 14 residues. The CDR3 loop reads CASSMASSYNEQFF. The CDR3 bases are TGTGCCAGTAGTATGGCTAGCTCCTACAATGAGCAGTTCTTC.

The genes are TRBV6-5 and TRBJ2-1; 9 bases align to TRBD2. The CDR3 runs 11 residues. The V segment lost 4 bases and the J segment 15 bases; nucleotides outside the gene matches: 4. Germline lookup yields CDR1 MNHEY and CDR2 SVGAGI. The DNA for the CDR3 is TGTGCCAGCAGTTCGCGGGGGGGTCGGTTCTTC. Translation: CASSSRGGRFF.